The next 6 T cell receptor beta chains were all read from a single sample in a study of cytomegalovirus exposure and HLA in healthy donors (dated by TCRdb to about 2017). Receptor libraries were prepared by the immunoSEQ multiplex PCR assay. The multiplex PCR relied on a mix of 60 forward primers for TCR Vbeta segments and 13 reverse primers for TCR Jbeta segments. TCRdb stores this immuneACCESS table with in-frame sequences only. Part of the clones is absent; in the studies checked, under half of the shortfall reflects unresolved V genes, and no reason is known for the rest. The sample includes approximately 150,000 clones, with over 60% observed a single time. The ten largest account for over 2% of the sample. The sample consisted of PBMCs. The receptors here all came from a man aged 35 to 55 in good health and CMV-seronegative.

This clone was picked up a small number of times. Here the CDR3 DNA reads TGTGCCAGCAGCGCGGGAGCCGGGTTCTACGAGCAGTACTTC. Translating it yields CASSAGAGFYEQYF. The chain is built from TRBV5-6 and TRBJ2-7; 7 bases match TRBD2. The V and J ends lost 4 bases and 3 bases, in that order; junction bases with no gene match: 7. The germline CDR1 and CDR2 sequences are SGHDT and YYEEEE. The CDR3 is made up of 14 amino acids. Full variable domain (missing parts from reference TRBV5-6 and TRBJ2-7): DAGVTQSPTHLIKTRGQQVTLRCSPKSGHDTVSWYQQALGQGPQFIFQYYEEEERQRGNFPDRFSGHQFPNYSSELNVNALLLGDSALYLCASSAGAGFYEQYFGPGTRLTVT.

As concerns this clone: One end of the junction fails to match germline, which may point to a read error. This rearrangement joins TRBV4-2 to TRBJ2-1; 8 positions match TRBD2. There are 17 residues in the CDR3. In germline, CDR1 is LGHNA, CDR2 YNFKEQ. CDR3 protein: CASSQGDREGPYNEQFF. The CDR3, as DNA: TGTGCCAGCAGTCAAGGCGACCGGGAGGGCCCCTACAATGAGCAGTTCTTC.

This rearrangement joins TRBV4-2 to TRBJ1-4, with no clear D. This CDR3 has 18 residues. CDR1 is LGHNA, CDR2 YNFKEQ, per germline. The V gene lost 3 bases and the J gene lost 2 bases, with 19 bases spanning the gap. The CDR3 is CASSQLRGWGVTNEKLFF. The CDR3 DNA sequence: TGTGCCAGCAGCCAGCTCCGGGGTTGGGGTGTGACTAATGAAAAACTGTTTTTT.

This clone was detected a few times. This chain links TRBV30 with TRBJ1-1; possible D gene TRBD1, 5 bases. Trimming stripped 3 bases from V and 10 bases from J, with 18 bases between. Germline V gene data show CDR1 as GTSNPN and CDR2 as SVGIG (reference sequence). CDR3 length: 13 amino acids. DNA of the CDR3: TGTGCCTGGAGCAAGTCCGGGACTCTCGGAGCTTTCTTT. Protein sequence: CAWSKSGTLGAFF.

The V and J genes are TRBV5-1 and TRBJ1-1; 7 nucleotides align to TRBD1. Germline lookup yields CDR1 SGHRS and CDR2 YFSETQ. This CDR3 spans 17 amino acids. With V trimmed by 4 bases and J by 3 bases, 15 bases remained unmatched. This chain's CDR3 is CASSPSTGKGVDTEAFF. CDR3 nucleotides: TGCGCCAGCAGCCCCTCGACAGGGAAGGGGGTAGACACTGAAGCTTTCTTT.

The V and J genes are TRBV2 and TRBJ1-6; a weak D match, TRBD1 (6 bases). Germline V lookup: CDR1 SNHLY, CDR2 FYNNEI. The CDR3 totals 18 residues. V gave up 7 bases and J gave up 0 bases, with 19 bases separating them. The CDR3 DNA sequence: TGTGCCAGCATCGCGGGGGCAACCTCTAGCTCCTATAATTCACCCCTCCACTTT. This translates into CASIAGATSSSYNSPLHF.